These 21 T cell receptor beta chains originate from one sample sequenced in a study of T cell repertoires in ileal Crohn's disease. Using immunoSEQ multiplex PCR, the repertoire was profiled, and TCRdb retains in-frame clones only, with some absent. The sample contains thousands of clones, roughly 81% of which appear only once. Source material: ileal tissue. These receptors all stem from an adult with Crohn's disease.

The V and J genes are TRBV7-2 and TRBJ2-5, with D possibly TRBD2 on 5 matching bases. Trimming pared 4 bases from V and 1 base from J, leaving 16 bases between. The germline gives CDR1 SGHTA, CDR2 FQGNSA. This CDR3 contains 16 residues. CDR3 DNA: TGTGCCAGCAGCTCCCTGGACTTCGCATTCCAAGAGACCCAGTACTTC. Translating gives CASSSLDFAFQETQYF.

In this sample, this clone turned up a few times. The gene calls are TRBV27 and TRBJ1-2; TRBD1 aligns across 9 bases. This CDR3 has 16 amino acids. The V gene end was trimmed by 5 bases and the J gene end by 4 bases; junction bases not matched to a gene: 11. Germline values: CDR1 MNHEY, CDR2 SMNVEV (reference sequence). The CDR3 region has the DNA TGTGCCAGCAGTCCCCAATCGACAGGGGGTGGCTATGGCTACACCTTC. This sequence encodes CASSPQSTGGGYGYTF.

CDR3 loop: CACGTGGTIYF. DNA of the CDR3: TGTGCCTGCGGGACAGGAGGCACCATATATTTT. The rearrangement links TRBV30 to TRBJ1-3, with 8 bases that match TRBD1. CDR1 and CDR2 (germline): GTSNPN, SVGIG (reference sequence). The CDR3 sequence is 11 residues long. V gave up 6 bases and J gave up 9 bases; unmatched junction bases: 4.

V and J are TRBV6-4 and TRBJ2-3, with 11 bases aligning to TRBD2. The ends lost 0 bases at V and 3 bases at J; junction bases unmatched: 2. The length of the CDR3 is 16 residues. In germline, CDR1 is MRHNA, CDR2 SNTAGT. The CDR3 nucleotides read TGTGCCAGCAGTGACTCGACTAGCGGGGATACAGATACGCAGTATTTT. Amino acid sequence: CASSDSTSGDTDTQYF.

This chain connects TRBV6-1 to TRBJ2-7; 7 bases are shared with TRBD1. The CDR3 is 13 residues long. Trimming removed 6 bases from V and 5 bases from J; junction bases left unmatched: 7. Germline lookup yields CDR1 MNHNS and CDR2 SASEGT. The CDR3 DNA reads TGTGCCAGCAGGCCAGACAGGGCCCACGAGCAGTACTTC. This gives the protein CASRPDRAHEQYF.

The chain carries TRBV7-2 and TRBJ2-1; 12 nucleotides agree with TRBD2. Trimming took 5 bases from V and 8 from J; bases not matched to a gene: 10. The CDR3 runs to 16 residues. From germline, CDR1 is SGHTA and CDR2 FQGNSA. The CDR3 nucleotides read TGTGCCAGCAGCGTTCTCCTAGCGGGGGGGCTCTATGAGCAGTTCTTC. Its translation is CASSVLLAGGLYEQFF.

This clone was recorded a few times. The rearrangement uses TRBV7-9 and TRBJ2-7; 8 nucleotides align to TRBD2. The germline V gene encodes CDR1 SEHNR and CDR2 FQNEAQ (reference sequence). V was clipped by 1 base and J by 3 bases; unmatched bases: 8. This CDR3 spans 16 amino acids. CDR3 residues: CASSLVAGRDFYEQYF. CDR3 DNA sequence: TGTGCCAGCAGCTTAGTAGCGGGACGAGACTTCTACGAGCAGTACTTC.

This clone was found a few times. The CDR3 sequence is CASSVVRQGEYNEQFF. The CDR3 DNA reads as TGTGCCAGCAGCGTAGTCCGGCAGGGGGAGTACAATGAGCAGTTCTTC. The rearrangement uses TRBV9 and TRBJ2-1; 7 bases are a match to TRBD1. Germline CDR1 is SGDLS and CDR2 is YYNGEE. J was trimmed by 4 bases and V by 0 bases; bases with no gene match: 7. This CDR3 spans 16 amino acids.

The chain links TRBV28 to TRBJ1-6; D possibly corresponds to TRBD1 (5 bases). The V gene's germline CDR1 is MDHEN and CDR2 SYDVKM. CDR3 size: 18 residues. Trimming took off 7 bases at V and 4 bases at J, with 23 bases between the two ends. CDR3 sequence: CASIWGTTTVPYNSPLHF. The DNA for the CDR3 is TGTGCCAGCATCTGGGGTACGACGACAGTCCCTTATAATTCACCCCTCCACTTT.

V is TRBV19 and J is TRBJ2-7; D gene uncertain. The germline V gene encodes CDR1 LNHDA and CDR2 SQIVND (reference sequence). The CDR3 is made up of 14 amino acids. The V and J ends lost 1 base and 6 bases respectively, with 13 bases between them. CDR3: CASSIAYNPREQYF. DNA of the CDR3: TGTGCCAGTAGTATAGCCTATAACCCGCGCGAGCAGTACTTC.

The chain couples TRBV11-2 to TRBJ1-4; D might be TRBD1 (6 bases). Trimming shortened V by 5 bases and J by 7 bases, and 14 bases separated the two germline ends. Germline loops: CDR1 SGHAT, CDR2 FQNNGV. The CDR3 spans 14 residues. Here the CDR3 DNA reads TGTGCCAGCAGCCAGACAGGAAGGAGTGAAAAACTGTTTTTT. Residues: CASSQTGRSEKLFF.

The chain has TRBV7-2 and TRBJ1-6; D unclear. V lost 3 bases, J lost 7 bases, and 13 bases lay in between. This CDR3 contains 15 residues. The V gene's germline CDR1 is SGHTA and CDR2 FQGNSA. CDR3 region: CASSFRGKSNSPLHF. Written as DNA, the CDR3 is TGTGCCAGCAGCTTCCGCGGGAAATCAAATTCACCCCTCCACTTT.

This clone occurred a few times. The chain employs TRBV6-6 and TRBJ2-7, with D unresolved. This CDR3 has 12 residues. V was pared by 7 bases and J by 3 bases, with 10 bases between. Germline CDR1 is MNHNY and CDR2 is SVGAGI (reference sequence). CDR3 coding DNA: TGTGCCAGCAACCGGGTGGGCTACGAGCAGTACTTC. Translated: CASNRVGYEQYF.

In this sample, this clone turned up once. The chain joins TRBV4-3 to TRBJ1-2; 7 nucleotides align to TRBD1. V lost 0 bases and J lost 7; bases outside the gene matches: 11. The germline gives CDR1 LGHNA, CDR2 YSLEER. This CDR3 is built from 16 residues. This chain's CDR3 is CASSQEETGEYGGYTF. The CDR3 region has the DNA TGCGCCAGCAGCCAAGAGGAAACAGGGGAGTACGGTGGCTACACCTTC.

The table lists this clone with a count of one. The chain has TRBV7-8 and TRBJ2-7, with 11 bases lining up with TRBD1. Germline CDR1 SGHVS, CDR2 FQNEAQ. This CDR3 is 14 amino acids long. The trim removed 5 bases at V and 9 bases at J, leaving 9 bases unmatched. In DNA form, the CDR3 reads TGTGCCAGCAGCACCGGGACAGGGGGGATCGGGCAGTACTTC. Its protein product is CASSTGTGGIGQYF.

The chain's CDR3 is CASSSSQGIYYEQYF. The CDR3 bases are TGTGCCAGCAGCTCCTCACAGGGGATCTACTACGAGCAGTACTTC. J is TRBJ2-7 and V is TRBV7-2; 7 positions agree with TRBD1. Germline lookup yields CDR1 SGHTA and CDR2 FQGNSA. This CDR3 spans 15 amino acids. The ends lost 4 bases at V and 3 bases at J; junction bases unmatched: 9.

The chain combines TRBV19 with TRBJ1-1; possible D gene TRBD1, 5 bases. Trimming took off 7 bases at V and 5 bases at J, with 11 bases between the two ends. CDR3 size: 12 residues. In germline, CDR1 is LNHDA, CDR2 SQIVND (reference sequence). The CDR3 is CASIRGRTEAFF. The CDR3 DNA sequence: TGTGCCAGTATCCGGGGGAGGACTGAAGCTTTCTTT.

The rearrangement uses TRBV5-1 and TRBJ2-7, with 8 bases identical to TRBD2. V shed 8 bases and J 1 base; nucleotides not matched to a gene: 8. Germline loops: CDR1 SGHRS, CDR2 YFSETQ. This CDR3 has 14 residues. For the CDR3, the DNA is TGCGCCAGACCACCGGGGGGGAATTCCTACGAGCAGTACTTC. Its protein product is CARPPGGNSYEQYF.

The chain links TRBV5-1 to TRBJ2-2; a weak D match, TRBD1 (6 bases). Germline loops: CDR1 SGHRS, CDR2 YFSETQ. Trimming took off 6 bases at V and 1 base at J, with 7 bases between the two ends. The CDR3 is 13 amino acids. CDR3 nucleotide sequence: TGCGCCAGCACACAGGGGAACACCGGGGAGCTGTTTTTT. It translates to CASTQGNTGELFF.

The V gene is TRBV6-6, the J gene TRBJ1-2; TRBD1 agrees at 9 bases. V dropped 7 bases and J dropped 10; count of bases not matched to a gene: 13. Looked up from germline, CDR1 is MNHNY and CDR2 is SVGAGI (reference sequence). This CDR3 has 14 amino acids. As DNA, the CDR3 is TGTGCCAGCACATTGGGACAGGGTGCAGGGGACTACACCTTC. As protein: CASTLGQGAGDYTF.

This chain uses TRBV19 with TRBJ1-5; D remains unclear. From germline, CDR1 is LNHDA and CDR2 SQIVND (reference sequence). The CDR3 has 16 residues. V lost 8 bases and J 9 bases, leaving 26 bases between the germline ends. DNA of the CDR3: TGTGCCAGTGGCCCAGTGGACTCTGGTCCGCTTAGGCCCCAGCATTTT. The encoded protein is CASGPVDSGPLRPQHF.